A selection of T cell receptor beta chains follows, all from one sample in a study of vaccination and CD4 T cells after COVID-19. Each CDR3 protein is one row after TCRdb ran MiXCR on the PCR reads. This sample carries over 20,000 distinct CDR3 sequences, roughly 35% of them seen once, and the ten largest clones take less than 3%. No antigen has been identified for these receptors. The specimen comprised CD4+ T cells from blood, cultured in vitro, sampled about 7 months after SARS-CoV-2 vaccination. These receptors all come from a human donor who had recovered from COVID-19. The CDR3 runs from the conserved cysteine through the conserved F or W. The D gene is left open where the match is weak. The size of a clone is reported for some rows only, either as once, few or many, or as a class for expanded clones.

v_call: TRBV6-1; j_call: TRBJ1-6; d_call: .; clone_size: .; cdr3_nt: TGTGCCAGCAGTGAACGAGCGGCGTTTAGGGATTCACCCCTCCACTTT; cdr3_aa: CASSERAAFRDSPLHF
v_call: TRBV19; j_call: TRBJ1-1; d_call: .; clone_size: .; cdr3_nt: TGTGCCAGTAGGCTCCCGGGGCATGAAGCTTTCTTT; cdr3_aa: CASRLPGHEAFF
v_call: TRBV6-2/TRBV6-3; j_call: TRBJ1-4; d_call: TRBD1; clone_size: .; cdr3_nt: TGTGCCAGCAGCAGAGAGAGGGGGCTGCTGAATGAAAAACTGTTTTTT; cdr3_aa: CASSRERGLLNEKLFF
v_call: TRBV2; j_call: TRBJ1-2; d_call: TRBD1; clone_size: .; cdr3_nt: TGTGCCAGCCAATCAGGGGGCGGAGGCTACACCTTC; cdr3_aa: CASQSGGGGYTF
v_call: TRBV6-1; j_call: TRBJ2-7; d_call: TRBD2; clone_size: .; cdr3_nt: TGTGCCAGCAGTGAAAAGGGTAGCGGGAGATTCGAGCAGTACTTC; cdr3_aa: CASSEKGSGRFEQYF
v_call: TRBV6-1; j_call: TRBJ2-7; d_call: .; clone_size: few; cdr3_nt: TGTGCCAGCAGTGAAATGGGCGAGCAGTACTTC; cdr3_aa: CASSEMGEQYF
v_call: TRBV10-1; j_call: TRBJ2-3; d_call: .; clone_size: medium-sized; cdr3_nt: TGCGCCAGCAGCCAAATGGCAGGCGCGGATACGCAGTATTTT; cdr3_aa: CASSQMAGADTQYF
v_call: TRBV18; j_call: TRBJ1-2; d_call: .; clone_size: .; cdr3_nt: TGTGCCAGCTCACCAGGGGGGATGGACTATGGCTACACCTTC; cdr3_aa: CASSPGGMDYGYTF
v_call: TRBV20-1; j_call: TRBJ2-7; d_call: TRBD2; clone_size: few; cdr3_nt: TGCAGTGCAGCAGAGACTAGCGGGAGTTACGAGCAGTACTTC; cdr3_aa: CSAAETSGSYEQYF
v_call: TRBV5-1; j_call: TRBJ2-2; d_call: .; clone_size: .; cdr3_nt: TGCGCCAGCACCCACACCGGGGAGCTGTTTTTT; cdr3_aa: CASTHTGELFF